A single sample gave rise to the 13 T cell receptor beta chains below, sequenced in a study of T-cell reconstitution after alpha-beta-depleted transplantation in children. Unique molecular identifiers were incorporated into the prepared TCRbeta library. MiXCR, run by TCRdb on the PCR reads, gives a single entry per CDR3 protein. The sample includes 670,000 or so distinct CDR3 sequences, less than 15% seen only once; the top ten take about 0.79%. Here the sequenced sample was PBMCs, taken before TCRalphabeta/CD19-depleted stem cell transplant. These receptors were taken from a girl aged 2 to 9 with congenital amegakaryocytic thrombocytopenia, due to receive a stem cell transplant.

The genes are TRBV7-2 and TRBJ2-2; D is undetermined. V was shortened by 1 base and J by 9 bases, with 6 bases between the two germline ends. Germline CDR1 and CDR2: SGHTA and FQGNSA. The CDR3 is 12 amino acids. CDR3 amino acids: CASSLDNRELFF. The CDR3 coding sequence is TGTGCCAGCAGCTTAGATAACCGGGAGCTGTTTTTT.

This clonotype was detected many times. The chain's CDR3 is CSASGGNNQPQHF. In nucleotides, the CDR3 is TGCAGTGCGTCAGGGGGAAACAATCAGCCCCAGCATTTT. The chain combines TRBV20-1 with TRBJ1-5; 7 bases agree with TRBD1. The CDR3 loop spans 13 amino acids. Trimming took 6 bases from V and 3 from J; bases not matched to a gene: 5. The germline gives CDR1 DFQATT, CDR2 SNEGSKA (reference sequence).

Details on this clonotype: A read error may explain this, as a much larger clone is one base away. V and J are TRBV20-1 and TRBJ2-4; the D is unclear. This CDR3 is 17 amino acids long. CDR1 is DFQATT and CDR2 is SNEGSKA in the germline V gene (reference sequence). CDR3 nucleotides: TGCTGTGCCATACAGAGAGAAGGTTTGATCGTTCAAAACATTCAGTACTTC. Protein: CCAIQREGLIVQNIQYF.

This clonotype appeared many times. V is TRBV5-1 and J is TRBJ1-4; 7 bases align to TRBD1. Trimming removed 3 bases from V and 0 bases from J; junction bases left unmatched: 2. From germline, CDR1 is SGHRS and CDR2 YFSETQ. This CDR3 is 15 amino acids long. In DNA form, the CDR3 reads TGCGCCAGCAGCTCTACAGGGGCAACTAATGAAAAACTGTTTTTT. Translating gives CASSSTGATNEKLFF. Together with reference TRBV5-1 and TRBJ1-4, the CDR3 gives the full variable domain: KAGVTQTPRYLIKTRGQQVTLSCSPISGHRSVSWYQQTPGQGLQFLFEYFSETQRNKGNFPGRFSGRQFSNSRSEMNVSTLELGDSALYLCASSSTGATNEKLFFGSGTQLSVL.

This chain uses TRBV6-1 with TRBJ2-2, with no clear D. Germline assignment: CDR1 MNHNS and CDR2 SASEGT. The V end was cut by 7 bases, the J end by 0 bases, with 9 bases between. The length of the CDR3 is 14 residues. The chain's CDR3 is CASNLAANTGELFF. The CDR3 nucleotides are TGTGCCAGCAACTTAGCCGCGAACACCGGGGAGCTGTTTTTT.

The rearrangement links TRBV25-1 to TRBJ2-1, with D perhaps matching TRBD1 (6 bases). Germline-derived CDR1 and CDR2 are MGHDK and SYGVNS. There are 13 residues in the CDR3. As DNA, the CDR3 is TGTGAGGACCTTATCCCAGGGGCTTATACACAGTTCTTC. It codes for CEDLIPGAYTQFF.

This clonotype was seen ten or more times. The chain joins TRBV7-2 to TRBJ2-4; D ambiguous. Germline V gene lookup returns CDR1 SGHTA and CDR2 FQGNSA. Trimming removed 5 bases at V and 6 bases at J, with 14 bases between. The CDR3 spans 14 residues. CDR3 protein: CASSLGFDGNIQYF. The CDR3 DNA sequence: TGTGCCAGCAGCCTAGGATTTGATGGAAACATTCAGTACTTC. The whole variable domain, filled in from reference TRBV7-2 and TRBJ2-4, reads GAGVSQSPSNKVTEKGKDVELRCDPISGHTALYWYRQSLGQGLEFLIYFQGNSAPDKSGLPSDRFSAERTGGSVSTLTIQRTQQEDSAVYLCASSLGFDGNIQYFGAGTRLSVL.

This clonotype occurred a few times. The rearrangement links TRBV18 to TRBJ1-5, with D perhaps matching TRBD1 (5 bases). Trimming stripped 5 bases from V and 0 bases from J, with 5 bases between. Germline V gene data show CDR1 as KGHSH and CDR2 as LQKENI. The CDR3 contains 13 residues. The CDR3 loop is CASSDSSNQPQHF. The CDR3 coding sequence is TGTGCCAGCTCAGACAGTAGCAATCAGCCCCAGCATTTT.

This clonotype was detected many times. The V call is TRBV9, the J call TRBJ2-1; D possibly corresponds to TRBD2 (6 bases). The CDR3 covers 16 residues. Germline V CDR1 and CDR2: SGDLS, YYNGEE. Deletions cut 0 bases from V and 4 bases from J, with 14 bases between. In DNA form, the CDR3 reads TGTGCCAGCAGCGTAGCTCGGAGCGGGTATTACAATGAGCAGTTCTTC. The encoded protein is CASSVARSGYYNEQFF.

Note on this clonotype: A much larger clone sits a single nucleotide away, making a read error possible. The genes are TRBV20-1 and TRBJ2-1; tentatively, D is TRBD2 (6 bases). CDR1 and CDR2 (germline): DFQATT, SNEGSKA (reference sequence). CDR3 length: 15 residues. The V end lost 6 bases, the J end lost 8 bases, and 23 bases lay between the germline ends. The CDR3 is CSAFTGTPLVDEQFF. CDR3 bases: TGCAGTGCGTTTACCGGGACTCCGCTCGTAGATGAGCAGTTCTTC.

This clonotype was counted ten times or more. V usage is TRBV28 and J usage is TRBJ2-3; a possible D gene is TRBD2 (7 bases). This CDR3 is built from 16 residues. In germline, CDR1 is MDHEN, CDR2 SYDVKM. V was pared by 7 bases and J by 4 bases, with 21 bases between. CDR3 sequence reads: CASISRGAGAPDTQYF. DNA of the CDR3: TGTGCCAGCATCTCAAGGGGGGCGGGAGCTCCAGATACGCAGTATTTT.

This clonotype has more than one count but fewer than ten. This sequence joins TRBV7-9 and TRBJ2-7; D is unresolved. The CDR3 runs 14 residues. Germline CDR1 SEHNR, CDR2 FQNEAQ (reference sequence). Trimming cost V 4 bases and J 3 bases, with 13 bases left between them. The CDR3 bases are TGTGCCAGCAGCTCCGAAGTCCAATACTACGAGCAGTACTTC. The encoded protein is CASSSEVQYYEQYF.

The chain links TRBV6-5 to TRBJ2-2; D may correspond to TRBD1 or TRBD2 (6 bases each). V lost 6 bases, J lost 3 bases, and 20 bases lay in between. The CDR3 has 17 amino acids. Germline V lookup: CDR1 MNHEY, CDR2 SVGAGI. This CDR3 is CASSYIYPGGDTGELFF. CDR3 nucleotide sequence: TGTGCCAGCAGCTATATCTACCCCGGGGGCGACACCGGGGAGCTGTTTTTT.